This paragraph covers one T cell receptor beta chain sequence. Its target is not known. Both 60 Vbeta primers and 13 Jbeta primers went into the PCR. Original data processing: Roughly 76 million unique TCR beta chains, roughly 11 million of them shared, were counted by a later analysis. Profiled with immunoSEQ multiplex PCR; TCRdb holds only in-frame clones, not every one. The V and J calls and the clone size are those of that table, but D and trimming were determined from the DNA. The sample shows about 220,000 clones, approximately 88% of them seen only once. The sample belongs to a study of cytomegalovirus exposure and HLA in healthy donors. Study results and caveats: A later look showed TCR association rates differing by HLA locus, highest for DRB1 and lowest for HLA-C.

Trimming removed 5 bases from V and 4 bases from J, with 14 bases in between. The CDR3 loop spans 14 amino acids. CDR1 and CDR2 (germline): MNHEY, SVGAGI. This TCR was recovered from a boy younger than 10 in good health and CMV-seronegative. This chain joins TRBV6-5 and TRBJ1-2, with D perhaps TRBD1 (5 bases). Sequencing was carried out using PBMCs. CDR3 bases: TGTGCCAGCAGTCAGACAGATGACTTCTATGGCTACACCTTC. Translation gives CASSQTDDFYGYTF.